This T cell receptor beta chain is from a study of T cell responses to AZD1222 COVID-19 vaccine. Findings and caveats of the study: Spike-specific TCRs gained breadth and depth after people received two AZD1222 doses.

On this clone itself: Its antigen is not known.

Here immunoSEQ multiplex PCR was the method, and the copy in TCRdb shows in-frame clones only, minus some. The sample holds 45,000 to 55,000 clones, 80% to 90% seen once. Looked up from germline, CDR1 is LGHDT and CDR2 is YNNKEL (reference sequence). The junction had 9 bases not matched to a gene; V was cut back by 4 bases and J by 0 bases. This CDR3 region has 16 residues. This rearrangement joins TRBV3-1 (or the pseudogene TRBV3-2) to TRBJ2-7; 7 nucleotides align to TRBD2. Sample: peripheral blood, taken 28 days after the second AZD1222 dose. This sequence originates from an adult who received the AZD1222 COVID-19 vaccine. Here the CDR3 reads CASSLTGGGRSYEQYF. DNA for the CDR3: TGTGCCAGCAGCCTGACGGGGGGAGGACGCTCCTACGAGCAGTACTTC.